This T cell receptor (beta chain) originates from a study of T-cell reconstitution after alpha-beta-depleted transplantation in children. Unique molecular identifiers featured in how the TCRbeta library was prepared. One entry per CDR3 protein results from TCRdb running MiXCR on the PCR reads. The sample records approximately 520,000 distinct CDR3 sequences, about an eighth being singletons. Overall study findings and caveats: High day-60 TCRbeta diversity in some patients came from surviving recipient T cells and thymic progenitors. Diversity and T-cell counts at one year after transplant derived mostly from new T cells. Expanded clones from the graft, numbering several hundred, reportedly supplied alpha-beta T cells about two months after transplant.

Germline lookup yields CDR1 MNHEY and CDR2 SVGEGT. The germline V and J ends were trimmed by 7 bases and 3 bases, with 12 bases remaining between them. The CDR3 sequence is 14 residues long. Remarks on this clonotype: What it recognizes is unknown.

The sequencing used PBMCs, mostly from graft donor cells, collected 180 days after TCRalphabeta/CD19-depleted stem cell transplant. The rearrangement joins TRBV6-2 or TRBV6-3 to TRBJ2-2; D perhaps matches TRBD1 (6 bases). The sequence derives from a female patient aged 2 to 10 who had a stem cell transplant for aplastic anemia, so the T cells may come from the graft donor. The chain's CDR3 is CASTEDSYTGELFF. CDR3 in DNA: TGTGCCAGCACCGAGGACAGCTACACCGGGGAGCTGTTTTTT.